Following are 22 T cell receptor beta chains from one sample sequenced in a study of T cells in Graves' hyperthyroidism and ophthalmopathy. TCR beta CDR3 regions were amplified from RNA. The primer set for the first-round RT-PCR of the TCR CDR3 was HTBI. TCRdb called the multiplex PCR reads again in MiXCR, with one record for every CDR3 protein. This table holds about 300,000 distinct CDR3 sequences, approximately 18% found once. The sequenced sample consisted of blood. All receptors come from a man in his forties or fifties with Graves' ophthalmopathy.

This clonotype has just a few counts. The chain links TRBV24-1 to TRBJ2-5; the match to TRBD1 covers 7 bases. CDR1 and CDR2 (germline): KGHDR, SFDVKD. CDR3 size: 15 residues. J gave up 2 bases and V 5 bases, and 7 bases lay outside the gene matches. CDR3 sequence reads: CATSGYTGAQETQYF. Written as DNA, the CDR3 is TGTGCCACCAGTGGATATACAGGGGCTCAAGAGACCCAGTACTTC.

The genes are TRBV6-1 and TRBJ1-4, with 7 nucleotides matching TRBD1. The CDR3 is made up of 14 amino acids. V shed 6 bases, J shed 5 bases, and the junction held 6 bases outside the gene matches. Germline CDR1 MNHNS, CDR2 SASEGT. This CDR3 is CASRAGTVNEKLFF. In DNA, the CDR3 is TGTGCCAGCAGGGCCGGGACAGTAAATGAAAAACTGTTTTTT.

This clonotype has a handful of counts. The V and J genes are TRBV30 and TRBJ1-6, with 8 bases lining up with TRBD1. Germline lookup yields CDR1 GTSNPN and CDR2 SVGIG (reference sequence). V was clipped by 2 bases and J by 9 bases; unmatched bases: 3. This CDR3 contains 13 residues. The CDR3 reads CAWSRTGSSPLHF. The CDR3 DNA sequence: TGTGCCTGGAGTCGGACAGGGAGTTCACCCCTCCACTTT.

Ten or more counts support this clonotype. The CDR3, as DNA: TGCGCCAGCAGCTTGGAGGGGTCAGGGAGCTCCTACGAGCAGTACTTC. As protein: CASSLEGSGSSYEQYF. The chain couples TRBV5-1 to TRBJ2-7; D could derive from TRBD1 or TRBD2 (5 bases each). CDR1 is SGHRS and CDR2 is YFSETQ in the germline V gene. V shed 0 bases and J shed 0 bases, with 13 bases lying between them. This CDR3 spans 16 amino acids.

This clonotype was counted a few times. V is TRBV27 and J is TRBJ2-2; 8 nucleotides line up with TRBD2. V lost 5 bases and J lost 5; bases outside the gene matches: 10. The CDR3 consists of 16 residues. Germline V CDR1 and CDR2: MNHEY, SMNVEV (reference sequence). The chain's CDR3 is CASSPPGGAMTGELFF. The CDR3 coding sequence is TGTGCCAGCAGTCCCCCGGGGGGGGCTATGACCGGGGAGCTGTTTTTT.

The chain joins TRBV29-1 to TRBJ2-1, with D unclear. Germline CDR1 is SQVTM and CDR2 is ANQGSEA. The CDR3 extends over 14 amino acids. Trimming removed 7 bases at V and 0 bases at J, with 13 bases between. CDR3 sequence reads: CSGVVPHSYNEQFF. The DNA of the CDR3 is TGCAGCGGGGTAGTCCCCCACTCCTACAATGAGCAGTTCTTC.

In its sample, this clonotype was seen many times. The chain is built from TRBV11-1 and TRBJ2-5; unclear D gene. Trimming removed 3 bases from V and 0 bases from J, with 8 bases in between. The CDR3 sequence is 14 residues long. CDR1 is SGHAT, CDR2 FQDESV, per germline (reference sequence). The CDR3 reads CASSFDMYQETQYF. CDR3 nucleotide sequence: TGTGCCAGCAGCTTCGACATGTACCAAGAGACCCAGTACTTC.

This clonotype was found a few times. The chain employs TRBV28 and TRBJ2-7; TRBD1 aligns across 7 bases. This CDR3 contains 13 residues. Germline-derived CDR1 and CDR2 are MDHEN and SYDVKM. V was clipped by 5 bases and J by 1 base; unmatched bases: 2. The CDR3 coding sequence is TGTGCCAGCAGTGGGACAGCTTCCTACGAGCAGTACTTC. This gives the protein CASSGTASYEQYF.

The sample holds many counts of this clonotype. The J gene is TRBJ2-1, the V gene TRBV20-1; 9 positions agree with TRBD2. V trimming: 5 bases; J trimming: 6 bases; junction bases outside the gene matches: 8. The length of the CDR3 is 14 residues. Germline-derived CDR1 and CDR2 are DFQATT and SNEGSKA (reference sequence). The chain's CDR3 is CSAGGAGGLNEQFF. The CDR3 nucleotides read TGCAGTGCTGGAGGAGCGGGAGGTCTCAATGAGCAGTTCTTC.

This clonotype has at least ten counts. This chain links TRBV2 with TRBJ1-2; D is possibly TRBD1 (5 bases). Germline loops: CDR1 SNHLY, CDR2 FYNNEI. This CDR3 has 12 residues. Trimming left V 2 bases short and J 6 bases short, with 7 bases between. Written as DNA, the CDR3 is TGTGCCAGCAGTGAAAGAGGGGATGGCTACACCTTC. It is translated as CASSERGDGYTF. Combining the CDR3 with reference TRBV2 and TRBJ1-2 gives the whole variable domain EPEVTQTPSHQVTQMGQEVILRCVPISNHLYFYWYRQILGQKVEFLVSFYNNEISEKSEIFDDQFSVERPDGSNFTLKIRSTKLEDSAMYFCASSERGDGYTFGSGTRLTVV.

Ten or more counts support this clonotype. The chain's CDR3 is CSAIGASGRPAYEQYF. The CDR3 nucleotides read TGCAGTGCTATTGGGGCTAGCGGGAGGCCTGCCTACGAGCAGTACTTC. The chain couples TRBV20-1 to TRBJ2-7; 11 positions match TRBD2. This CDR3 is built from 16 residues. V gave up 4 bases and J gave up 2 bases; unmatched junction bases: 10. Germline V gives CDR1 DFQATT, CDR2 SNEGSKA (reference sequence).

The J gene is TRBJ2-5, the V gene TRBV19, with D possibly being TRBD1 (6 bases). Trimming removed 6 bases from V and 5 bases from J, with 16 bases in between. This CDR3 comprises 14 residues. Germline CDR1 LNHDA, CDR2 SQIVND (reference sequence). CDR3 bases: TGTGCCAGTAGCCAAAACAGGGTGCTGGAGACCCAGTACTTC. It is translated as CASSQNRVLETQYF.

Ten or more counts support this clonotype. The CDR3 region has the DNA TGTGCCAGCAGCTTAGGGACCCGGAGCACAGATACGCAGTATTTT. Residues: CASSLGTRSTDTQYF. This sequence joins TRBV11-1 and TRBJ2-3; no clear D gene. Germline CDR1 SGHAT, CDR2 FQDESV (reference sequence). Deletions cut 1 base from V and 0 bases from J, with 8 bases between. The CDR3 is 15 residues long. Using reference TRBV11-1 and TRBJ2-3 for the parts outside the CDR3, the full variable domain is EAEVAQSPRYKITEKSQAVAFWCDPISGHATLYWYRQILGQGPELLVQFQDESVVDDSQLPKDRFSAERLKGVDSTLKIQPAELGDSAMYLCASSLGTRSTDTQYFGPGTRLTVL.

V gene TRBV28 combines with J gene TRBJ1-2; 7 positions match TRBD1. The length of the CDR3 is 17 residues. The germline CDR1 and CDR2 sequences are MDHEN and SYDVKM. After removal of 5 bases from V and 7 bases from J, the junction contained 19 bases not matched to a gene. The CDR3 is CASSASSTGLRFGGYTF. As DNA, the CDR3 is TGTGCCAGCAGTGCGAGCTCGACAGGGTTGAGGTTCGGTGGCTACACCTTC.

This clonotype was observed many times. The CDR3, as DNA: TGTGCCAGCAGCTTAGCCACGGCAGGACCCCTCCGGGAGCAGTTCTTC. Protein product: CASSLATAGPLREQFF. The V gene is TRBV7-8, the J gene TRBJ2-1; D gene unclear. V lost 0 bases, J lost 10 bases, and 19 bases lay in between. This CDR3 spans 16 amino acids. Looked up from germline, CDR1 is SGHVS and CDR2 is FQNEAQ.

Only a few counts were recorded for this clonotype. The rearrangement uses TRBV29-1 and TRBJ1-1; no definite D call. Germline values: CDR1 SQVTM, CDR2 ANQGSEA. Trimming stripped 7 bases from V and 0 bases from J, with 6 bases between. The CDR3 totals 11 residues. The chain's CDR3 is CSAVMNTEAFF. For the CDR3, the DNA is TGCAGCGCCGTCATGAACACTGAAGCTTTCTTT.

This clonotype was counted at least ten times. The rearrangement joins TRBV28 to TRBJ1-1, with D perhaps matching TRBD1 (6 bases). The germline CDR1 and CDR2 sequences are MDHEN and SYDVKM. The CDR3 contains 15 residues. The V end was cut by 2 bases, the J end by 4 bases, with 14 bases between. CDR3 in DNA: TGTGCCAGCAGTTTAACGCGGGGGGCGATCACTGAAGCTTTCTTT. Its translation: CASSLTRGAITEAFF.

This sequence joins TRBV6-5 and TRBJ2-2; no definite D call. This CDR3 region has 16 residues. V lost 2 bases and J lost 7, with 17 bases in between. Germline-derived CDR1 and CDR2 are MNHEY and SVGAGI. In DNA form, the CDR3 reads TGTGCCAGCAGTTACCAACTGGATTTAGTAGGCGGGGAGCTGTTTTTT. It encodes CASSYQLDLVGGELFF.

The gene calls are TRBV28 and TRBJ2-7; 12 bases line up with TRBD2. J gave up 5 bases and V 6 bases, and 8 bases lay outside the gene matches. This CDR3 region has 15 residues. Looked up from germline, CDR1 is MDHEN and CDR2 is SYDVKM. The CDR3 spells CASSLGLAGIHEQYF. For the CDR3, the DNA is TGTGCCAGCAGCCTAGGACTAGCGGGAATCCACGAGCAGTACTTC.

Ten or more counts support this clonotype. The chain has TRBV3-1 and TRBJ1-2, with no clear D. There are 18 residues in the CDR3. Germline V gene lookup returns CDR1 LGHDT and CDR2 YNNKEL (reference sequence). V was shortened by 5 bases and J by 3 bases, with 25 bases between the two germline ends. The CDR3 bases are TGTGCCAGCAGCATTCAAACAAGGGTTCGGGAGAGGGACTATGGCTACACCTTC. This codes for CASSIQTRVRERDYGYTF.

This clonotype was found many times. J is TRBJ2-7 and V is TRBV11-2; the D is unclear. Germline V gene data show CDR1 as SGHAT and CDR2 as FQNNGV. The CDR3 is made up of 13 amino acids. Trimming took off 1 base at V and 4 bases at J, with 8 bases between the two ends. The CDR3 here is CASSLGGEYEQYF. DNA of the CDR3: TGTGCCAGCAGCTTAGGTGGGGAATACGAGCAGTACTTC. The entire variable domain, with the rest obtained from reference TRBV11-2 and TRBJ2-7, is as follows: EAGVAQSPRYKIIEKRQSVAFWCNPISGHATLYWYQQILGQGPKLLIQFQNNGVVDDSQLPKDRFSAERLKGVDSTLKIQPAKLEDSAVYLCASSLGGEYEQYFGPGTRLTVT.

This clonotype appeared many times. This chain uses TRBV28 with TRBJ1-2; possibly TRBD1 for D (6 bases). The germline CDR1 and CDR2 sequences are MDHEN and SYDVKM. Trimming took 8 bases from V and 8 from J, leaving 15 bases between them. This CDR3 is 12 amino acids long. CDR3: CASAQGIRGYTF. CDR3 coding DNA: TGTGCCAGCGCTCAGGGGATTCGGGGCTACACCTTC.